These 29 T cell receptor beta chains originate from one sample sequenced in a study of T cells in Graves' hyperthyroidism and ophthalmopathy. From RNA transcripts, TCR beta CDR3 regions were amplified. The HTBI primer set was used in a first-round RT-PCR of the TCR CDR3. TCRdb re-called the multiplex PCR reads through MiXCR, storing one row per CDR3 protein. The table has about 290,000 distinct CDR3 sequences, approximately 18% seen once; the top ten hold about two fifths. The sample was blood. Receptors were obtained from a man aged 45 to 65 with Graves' ophthalmopathy.

For this clonotype: A much larger clone differs from this one at a single base, so this may be a read error. The chain employs TRBV5-1 and TRBJ2-7; 8 bases match TRBD1. The CDR3 is 15 amino acids. Per the germline V gene, CDR1 is SGHRS and CDR2 is YFSETQ. Written as DNA, the CDR3 is TGCGCCCGCAGGTTCAGGGGGCGAGAAGACTACGAGCAGTACTTC. Translating it yields CARRFRGREDYEQYF. The complete variable domain, with remaining parts taken from reference TRBV5-1 and TRBJ2-7, reads KAGVTQTPRYLIKTRGQQVTLSCSPISGHRSVSWYQQTPGQGLQFLFEYFSETQRNKGNFPGRFSGRQFSNSRSEMNVSTLELGDSALYLCARRFRGREDYEQYFGPGTRLTVT.

This clonotype has at least ten counts. The rearrangement uses TRBV28 and TRBJ2-7; TRBD2 might be the D (5 bases). Trimming left V 7 bases short and J 0 bases short, with 22 bases between. Germline V gene sequence: CDR1 MDHEN, CDR2 SYDVKM. The length of the CDR3 is 17 residues. The DNA of the CDR3 is TGTGCCAGCACTCCCAGCCCGGGGTTCGCCTACTCCTACGAGCAGTACTTC. It is translated as CASTPSPGFAYSYEQYF. Drawing the rest from reference TRBV28 and TRBJ2-7, the complete variable domain is DVKVTQSSRYLVKRTGEKVFLECVQDMDHENMFWYRQDPGLGLRLIYFSYDVKMKEKGDIPEGYSVSREKKERFSLILESASTNQTSMYLCASTPSPGFAYSYEQYFGPGTRLTVT.

This chain links TRBV7-8 with TRBJ1-3, with D unresolved. V lost 3 bases to trimming and J lost 6 bases, with 6 bases between them. Germline V CDR1 and CDR2: SGHVS, FQNEAQ. The CDR3 loop spans 12 amino acids. CDR3 DNA: TGTGCCAGCAGCTTTAATGAAAACACCATATATTTT. This encodes CASSFNENTIYF. Variable domain in full (rest from reference TRBV7-8 and TRBJ1-3): GAGVSQSPRYKVAKRGQDVALRCDPISGHVSLFWYQQALGQGPEFLTYFQNEAQLDKSGLPSDRFFAERPEGSVSTLKIQRTQQEDSAVYLCASSFNENTIYFGEGSWLTVV.

This clonotype was seen many times. The gene calls are TRBV12-3 or TRBV12-4 and TRBJ2-1; TRBD1 agrees at 7 bases. V gave up 3 bases and J gave up 1 base; unmatched junction bases: 3. This CDR3 contains 15 residues. For the CDR3, the DNA is TGTGCCAGCAGTTTCCGACAGGGTTCCTACAATGAGCAGTTCTTC. This encodes CASSFRQGSYNEQFF.

This clonotype showed up many times. V is TRBV3-1 and J is TRBJ2-5; D is uncertain. The CDR3 sequence is 13 residues long. Trimming cost V 3 bases and J 5 bases, with 10 bases left between them. From germline, CDR1 is LGHDT and CDR2 YNNKEL (reference sequence). CDR3 coding DNA: TGTGCCAGCAGCCAGAACCGTCGGGAGACCCAGTACTTC. The encoded protein is CASSQNRRETQYF.

In this sample, this clonotype turned up a few times. The V gene is TRBV7-9, the J gene TRBJ1-2; D is unclear. The V end was cut by 5 bases, the J end by 4 bases, with 11 bases between. This CDR3 has 13 residues. The V gene's germline CDR1 is SEHNR and CDR2 FQNEAQ (reference sequence). The DNA for the CDR3 is TGTGCCAGCAGCCCAGACTTTATCTATGGCTACACCTTC. This translates into CASSPDFIYGYTF.

This clonotype was counted only a few times. One junction end does not reproduce the germline sequence, and a read error may be involved. This chain uses TRBV6-1 with TRBJ2-1; 11 bases match TRBD2. The CDR3 is 19 amino acids. The germline V gene has CDR1 MNHNS and CDR2 SASEGT. Here the CDR3 reads CASSQMRGLAGTSHNEQFF. The CDR3 DNA sequence: TGTGCCAGCAGCCAGATGCGAGGACTAGCGGGTACCTCCCACAATGAGCAGTTCTTC.

This clonotype turned up a few times. This rearrangement joins TRBV28 to TRBJ2-7; no clear D. V shed 7 bases and J shed 2 bases, with 9 bases lying between them. Germline V lookup: CDR1 MDHEN, CDR2 SYDVKM. The CDR3 is 12 residues long. The CDR3 bases are TGTGCCAGCACCCTGGGTCCCTACGAGCAGTACTTC. Translation: CASTLGPYEQYF. Together with reference TRBV28 and TRBJ2-7, the CDR3 gives the full variable domain: DVKVTQSSRYLVKRTGEKVFLECVQDMDHENMFWYRQDPGLGLRLIYFSYDVKMKEKGDIPEGYSVSREKKERFSLILESASTNQTSMYLCASTLGPYEQYFGPGTRLTVT.

The chain couples TRBV6-1 to TRBJ2-7; a possible D gene is TRBD1 (6 bases). From germline, CDR1 is MNHNS and CDR2 SASEGT. V was shortened by 7 bases and J by 1 base, with 11 bases between the two germline ends. This CDR3 has 13 amino acids. CDR3 nucleotide sequence: TGTGCCAGCAACCGGGACAAGTCCTACGAGCAGTACTTC. This gives the protein CASNRDKSYEQYF.

This clonotype showed up many times. J is TRBJ1-1 and V is TRBV5-1, with no clear D. There are 14 residues in the CDR3. Trimming left V 0 bases short and J 0 bases short, with 6 bases between. Germline V CDR1 and CDR2: SGHRS, YFSETQ. In nucleotides, the CDR3 is TGCGCCAGCAGCTTGGGGGTAATGAACACTGAAGCTTTCTTT. It codes for CASSLGVMNTEAFF.

This clonotype turned up a few times. V gene TRBV11-2 combines with J gene TRBJ2-2; 12 bases agree with TRBD1. The CDR3 length is 16 residues. The germline CDR1 and CDR2 sequences are SGHAT and FQNNGV. V trimming: 5 bases; J trimming: 7 bases; junction bases outside the gene matches: 8. CDR3: CASSHMGQGAIGELFF. CDR3 bases: TGTGCCAGCAGCCATATGGGACAGGGGGCAATCGGGGAGCTGTTTTTT.

This clonotype was picked up many times. The rearrangement links TRBV3-1 to TRBJ2-5; 9 nucleotides align to TRBD1. The CDR3 spans 18 residues. Germline V gives CDR1 LGHDT, CDR2 YNNKEL (reference sequence). V lost 0 bases to trimming and J lost 5 bases; unmatched junction nucleotides: 13. CDR3: CASSQDPYRTGVWETQYF. The CDR3 bases are TGTGCCAGCAGCCAAGACCCATACCGGACAGGGGTATGGGAGACCCAGTACTTC.

The chain employs TRBV5-6 and TRBJ2-2; the D gene could be TRBD1 or TRBD2 (5 bases each). This CDR3 is built from 15 residues. Germline values: CDR1 SGHDT, CDR2 YYEEEE. Between the trimmed V and J ends, which lost 4 bases and 5 bases, there was a span of 15 bases. CDR3 loop: CASSAGLEGTGELFF. The CDR3 DNA follows: TGTGCCAGCAGCGCGGGCCTAGAGGGGACCGGGGAGCTGTTTTTT. Full variable domain (remainder filled in from reference TRBV5-6 and TRBJ2-2): DAGVTQSPTHLIKTRGQQVTLRCSPKSGHDTVSWYQQALGQGPQFIFQYYEEEERQRGNFPDRFSGHQFPNYSSELNVNALLLGDSALYLCASSAGLEGTGELFFGEGSRLTVL.

This clonotype occurred many times. The chain is built from TRBV5-1 and TRBJ1-6; D uncertain. CDR1 and CDR2 from the germline V gene are SGHRS and YFSETQ. Deletions cut 0 bases from V and 6 bases from J, with 10 bases between. CDR3 length: 15 amino acids. In DNA, the CDR3 is TGCGCCAGCAGCTTGGAAGGCCGTCTTAATTCACCCCTCCACTTT. This encodes CASSLEGRLNSPLHF.

V is TRBV28 and J is TRBJ2-1, with no clear D. Trimming shortened V by 3 bases and J by 7 bases, and 7 bases separated the two germline ends. There are 12 residues in the CDR3. Germline CDR1 and CDR2: MDHEN and SYDVKM. This CDR3 is CASSFRRNEQFF. The DNA of the CDR3 is TGTGCCAGCAGTTTTCGGCGGAATGAGCAGTTCTTC.

As for this clonotype: This may be a read error: a much more frequent sequence differs by one nucleotide. The genes are TRBV5-1 and TRBJ2-1, with 8 bases identical to TRBD2. Germline lookup yields CDR1 SGHRS and CDR2 YFSETQ. The CDR3 loop spans 14 amino acids. The CDR3 region has the DNA TGCGCCAGCAGCTGGACTAGCAACTACGATGAGCAGTTCTTC. Amino acid sequence: CASSWTSNYDEQFF.

This clonotype was counted many times. The V call is TRBV30, the J call TRBJ1-1; maybe TRBD1 (5 bases). There are 15 residues in the CDR3. V was shortened by 2 bases and J by 2 bases, with 15 bases between the two germline ends. CDR1 and CDR2 (germline): GTSNPN, SVGIG (reference sequence). The CDR3 DNA sequence: TGTGCCTGGAGTCCCAAACGACAGCTAAACACTGAAGCTTTCTTT. It specifies CAWSPKRQLNTEAFF.

This rearrangement joins TRBV7-6 to TRBJ2-1, with a weak D call TRBD1 (6 bases). The V gene's germline CDR1 is SGHVS and CDR2 FNYEAQ. Trimming left V 5 bases short and J 2 bases short, with 22 bases between. This CDR3 contains 18 residues. CDR3 coding DNA: TGTGCCAGCAGCCCTGTTCCCCCGGACAGAGCCGCCTACAATGAGCAGTTCTTC. This translates into CASSPVPPDRAAYNEQFF.

This rearrangement joins TRBV9 to TRBJ1-4; no reliable D call. Trimming shortened V by 4 bases and J by 7 bases, and 11 bases separated the two germline ends. CDR3 length equals 13 residues. Germline V gives CDR1 SGDLS, CDR2 YYNGEE. The CDR3, as DNA: TGTGCCAGCAGCCCATACGGAGGTGAAAAACTGTTTTTT. Translation: CASSPYGGEKLFF.

This clonotype was counted ten times or more. A read error is possible here, since a much larger clone lies one base away. The CDR3 nucleotides read TGTGCCAGCAGCCAAGAAGAGACCCAGTACTTC. This gives the protein CASSQEETQYF. J is TRBJ2-5 and V is TRBV4-2; D not certain. The CDR3 contains 11 residues. Trimming took off 0 bases at V and 4 bases at J, with 0 bases between the two ends. Germline lookup yields CDR1 LGHNA and CDR2 YNFKEQ.

The J gene is TRBJ2-1, the V gene TRBV3-1, with D tentatively TRBD1 or TRBD2 (6 bases each). CDR1 LGHDT and CDR2 YNNKEL come from the germline V gene (reference sequence). V was clipped by 0 bases and J by 2 bases, with 14 bases between them. This CDR3 is built from 17 residues. The CDR3 DNA reads as TGTGCCAGCAGCCAAGATAATGGGAGGACAGCCTACAATGAGCAGTTCTTC. Translating it yields CASSQDNGRTAYNEQFF.

With regard to this clonotype: This may come from a read error, since a much larger clone is one base off. The chain couples TRBV12-3 or TRBV12-4 to TRBJ1-1; the D gene is possibly TRBD1 (6 bases). The CDR3 runs 15 residues. Trimming took 7 bases from V and 6 from J, leaving 21 bases between them. Written as DNA, the CDR3 is TGTGCCAGCACCCGCGTGGGACACTCGACGTCTGAAGCTTTCTTT. Encoded protein: CASTRVGHSTSEAFF.

This clonotype occurred a few times. The gene calls are TRBV10-2 and TRBJ1-1; D is ambiguous. From germline, CDR1 is WSHSY and CDR2 SAAADI. V was pared by 3 bases and J by 1 base, with 3 bases between. The CDR3 contains 12 residues. Written as DNA, the CDR3 is TGCGCCAGCAGTGACACGAACACTGAAGCTTTCTTT. Amino acids: CASSDTNTEAFF.

Many counts were recorded for this clonotype. At one end the junction does not follow the germline gene, possibly because of a read error. The V gene is TRBV12-3 or TRBV12-4, the J gene TRBJ2-1; D remains unclear. The CDR3 spans 14 residues. The CDR3 nucleotides are TGTGCCAGCAGCTTAGCAGCGCGGCACAATGAGCAGTTCTTC. Its translation is CASSLAARHNEQFF.

This clonotype was recorded a few times. This chain joins TRBV5-1 and TRBJ2-5; D gene unclear. Trimming cost V 4 bases and J 1 base, with 11 bases left between them. Germline V gene data show CDR1 as SGHRS and CDR2 as YFSETQ. The CDR3 is 14 residues long. This CDR3 is CASSPLGIQETQYF. In DNA, the CDR3 is TGCGCCAGCAGCCCCCTGGGGATCCAAGAGACCCAGTACTTC.

The chain recombines TRBV20-1 with TRBJ1-5; TRBD1 is a possible D gene (6 bases). Germline loops: CDR1 DFQATT, CDR2 SNEGSKA (reference sequence). Trimming removed 4 bases at V and 1 base at J, with 11 bases between. The CDR3 totals 14 residues. Here the CDR3 reads CSATDRMSNQPQHF. The CDR3 nucleotides read TGCAGTGCTACCGACAGGATGAGCAATCAGCCCCAGCATTTT.

The chain carries TRBV20-1 and TRBJ2-7; no reliable D call. Germline-derived CDR1 and CDR2 are DFQATT and SNEGSKA (reference sequence). The CDR3 has 15 amino acids. Trimming took off 3 bases at V and 4 bases at J, with 19 bases between the two ends. The CDR3 DNA reads as TGCAGTGCTAGCGATAACGACCTGCTCGGATACGAGCAGTACTTC. It codes for CSASDNDLLGYEQYF.

The chain couples TRBV2 to TRBJ1-6; the match to TRBD1 covers 9 bases. CDR1 is SNHLY, CDR2 FYNNEI, per germline. Trimming at V came to 6 bases and at J to 0 bases, leaving 6 bases not matched to a gene. This CDR3 comprises 17 residues. The CDR3 DNA reads as TGTGCCAGCAGGTTGGGACAGGGAAGCTCCTATAATTCACCCCTCCACTTT. Its translation is CASRLGQGSSYNSPLHF.

The genes are TRBV29-1 and TRBJ2-1, with D hard to call. This CDR3 has 14 residues. Per the germline V gene, CDR1 is SQVTM and CDR2 is ANQGSEA. The V gene lost 3 bases and the J gene lost 0 bases, with 9 bases spanning the gap. CDR3 residues: CSVEVRSSYNEQFF. The CDR3 bases are TGCAGCGTTGAGGTCAGGAGCTCCTACAATGAGCAGTTCTTC.